This T cell receptor (beta chain) is from a study of blood T cells in healthy people across ages. Germline CDR1 reads SEHNR; CDR2 reads FQNEAQ (reference sequence). This CDR3 is 17 amino acids long. A J-beta primer mix and a sample-barcoded 5' primer were used in a second PCR of about 7 to 12 cycles. The yield of each sample was at least 2.5 million CDR3-containing paired-end reads. TCRdb analysed the 5' RACE reads with MiXCR anew, one entry per CDR3 protein. Altogether 700,000 to 1,000,000 distinct CDR3 sequences are present, more than 40% being singletons, with the ten largest covering roughly a fifth. As concerns this clonotype: Germline is not matched at one junction end, which may reflect a read error.

The sequence was obtained from a man aged 60 to 75 in good health. J is TRBJ1-5 and V is TRBV7-9; D call uncertain. The sequencing input was blood. The CDR3 region has the DNA TGTCCCAGCAGCTCACATGCCGGGAATCATAGCAATCAGCCCCAGCATTTT. Translated, it gives CPSSSHAGNHSNQPQHF. The full variable domain, its missing parts supplied by reference TRBV7-9 and TRBJ1-5, is DTGVSQNPRHKITKRGQNVTFRCDPISEHNRLYWYRQTLGQGPEFLTYFQNEAQLEKSRLLSDRFSAERPKGSFSTLEIQRTEQGDSAMYLCPSSSHAGNHSNQPQHFGDGTRLSIL.